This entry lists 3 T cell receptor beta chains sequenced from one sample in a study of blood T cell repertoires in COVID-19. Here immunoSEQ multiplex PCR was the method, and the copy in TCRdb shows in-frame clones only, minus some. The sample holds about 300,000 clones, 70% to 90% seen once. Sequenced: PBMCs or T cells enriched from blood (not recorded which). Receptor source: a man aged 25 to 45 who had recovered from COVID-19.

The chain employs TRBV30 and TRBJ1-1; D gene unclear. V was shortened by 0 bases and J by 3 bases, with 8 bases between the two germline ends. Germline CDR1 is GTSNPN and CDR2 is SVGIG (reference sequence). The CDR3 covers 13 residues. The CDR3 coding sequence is TGTGCCTGGAGTGTCAGGTTAGACACTGAAGCTTTCTTT. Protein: CAWSVRLDTEAFF.

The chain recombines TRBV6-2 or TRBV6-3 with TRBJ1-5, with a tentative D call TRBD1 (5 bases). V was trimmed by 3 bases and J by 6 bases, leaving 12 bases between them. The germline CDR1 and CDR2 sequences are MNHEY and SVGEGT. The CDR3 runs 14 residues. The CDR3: CASSYGGEGQPQHF. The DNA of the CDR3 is TGTGCCAGCAGTTATGGGGGGGAGGGTCAGCCCCAGCATTTT.

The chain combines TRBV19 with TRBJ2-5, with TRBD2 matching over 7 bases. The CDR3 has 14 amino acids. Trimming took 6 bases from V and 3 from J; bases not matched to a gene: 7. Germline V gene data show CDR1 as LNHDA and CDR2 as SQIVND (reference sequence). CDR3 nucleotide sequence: TGTGCCAGTAGCCCGATTGGGGGGGAAGAGACCCAGTACTTC. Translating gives CASSPIGGEETQYF.